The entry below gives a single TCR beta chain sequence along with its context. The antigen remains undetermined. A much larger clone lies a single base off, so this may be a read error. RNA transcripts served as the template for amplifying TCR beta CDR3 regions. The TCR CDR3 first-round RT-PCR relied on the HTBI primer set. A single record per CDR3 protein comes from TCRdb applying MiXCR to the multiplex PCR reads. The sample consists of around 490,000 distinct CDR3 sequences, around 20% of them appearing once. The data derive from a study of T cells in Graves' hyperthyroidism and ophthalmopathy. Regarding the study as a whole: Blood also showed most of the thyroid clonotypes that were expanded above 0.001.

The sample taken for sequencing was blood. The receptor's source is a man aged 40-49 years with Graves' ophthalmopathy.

CDR3 nucleotide sequence: TGTGCCAACAGCGACGGTTCCTACGAGCAGTACTTC. Protein: CANSDGSYEQYF. J is TRBJ2-7 and V is TRBV11-2; D remains ambiguous. Germline assignment: CDR1 SGHAT and CDR2 FQNNGV. The length of the CDR3 is 12 residues.